Listed below are T cell receptor beta chains from one sample, sequenced in a study of blood T cell repertoires in COVID-19. TCRdb's table, derived via immunoSEQ multiplex PCR, lists solely in-frame clones and lacks some. Of 120,000 to 150,000 clones in the sample, 70% to 80% were seen once. The sequencing input was peripheral blood. Receptors originate from a man aged 55 to 70 with acute or convalescent COVID-19. CDR3s include the opening cysteine and the closing phenylalanine or tryptophan. Fields, in order: J gene, D gene, clone size, V gene, CDR3 DNA, CDR3 protein. The D gene is left open where the match is weak. Expanded clones get a size class; other rows say once, few or many, or leave the size out.

j_gene: TRBJ2-7
d_gene: TRBD2
abundance: NA
v_gene: TRBV11-2
CDR3nt: TGTGCCAGCAGCTCCGGGTCCCTACTAGCGGGAGGGTCCCACGAGCAGTACTTC
CDR3aa: CASSSGSLLAGGSHEQYF

j_gene: TRBJ1-2
d_gene: NA
abundance: NA
v_gene: TRBV14
CDR3nt: TGTGCCAGCAGCCAAGATACCCTGGGGCTAGGCTACACCTTC
CDR3aa: CASSQDTLGLGYTF

j_gene: TRBJ2-6
d_gene: TRBD1
abundance: NA
v_gene: TRBV3-1/TRBV3-2
CDR3nt: TGTGCCAGCAGCCAAGGATTGGTTTCCCGGGACAGGGGCAACTCTGGGGCCAACGTCCTGACTTTC
CDR3aa: CASSQGLVSRDRGNSGANVLTF

j_gene: TRBJ2-1
d_gene: NA
abundance: NA
v_gene: TRBV18
CDR3nt: TGTGCCAGCTCACCTCCTAGCTCCGGTGAGCAGTTCTTC
CDR3aa: CASSPPSSGEQFF

j_gene: TRBJ1-1
d_gene: TRBD1
abundance: NA
v_gene: TRBV5-1
CDR3nt: TGCGCCAGCAGCTTGGGAGACAGGGGGCAGGAAGCTTTCTTT
CDR3aa: CASSLGDRGQEAFF

j_gene: TRBJ2-1
d_gene: NA
abundance: NA
v_gene: TRBV28
CDR3nt: TGTGCCAGCGAATTGTGGCAGACGGGTGAGCAGTTCTTC
CDR3aa: CASELWQTGEQFF

j_gene: TRBJ1-2
d_gene: NA
abundance: NA
v_gene: TRBV28
CDR3nt: TGTGCCAGCAGTTTAGTACCGGGGGGCTATGGCTACACCTTC
CDR3aa: CASSLVPGGYGYTF

j_gene: TRBJ1-5
d_gene: NA
abundance: NA
v_gene: TRBV19
CDR3nt: TGTGCCAGTAGTGCCCTACGGACAGCGAATCAGCCCCAGCATTTT
CDR3aa: CASSALRTANQPQHF

j_gene: TRBJ2-1
d_gene: TRBD2
abundance: NA
v_gene: TRBV3-1/TRBV3-2
CDR3nt: TGTGCCAGCAGCCAAGGAGGTAGCGGGAGGGATGAGCAGTTCTTC
CDR3aa: CASSQGGSGRDEQFF

j_gene: TRBJ1-1
d_gene: TRBD1
abundance: NA
v_gene: TRBV28
CDR3nt: TGTGCCAGCAGACGGACAGGGCGTGGGAACACTGAAGCTTTCTTT
CDR3aa: CASRRTGRGNTEAFF

j_gene: TRBJ1-5
d_gene: TRBD1
abundance: NA
v_gene: TRBV2
CDR3nt: TGTGCCAGCAGCCACCTCCCCGGACAGGGGGGACAACAGCCCCAGCATTTT
CDR3aa: CASSHLPGQGGQQPQHF

j_gene: TRBJ1-2
d_gene: TRBD1
abundance: few
v_gene: TRBV9
CDR3nt: TGTGCCAGCAGCGCCTTGGGGACAGGGTTTGGCTACACCTTC
CDR3aa: CASSALGTGFGYTF

j_gene: TRBJ1-2
d_gene: TRBD1
abundance: few
v_gene: TRBV18
CDR3nt: TGTGCCAGCTCACCCTCTGTGACGGAGGGGGCGGGCTACACCTTC
CDR3aa: CASSPSVTEGAGYTF

j_gene: TRBJ2-1
d_gene: TRBD2
abundance: NA
v_gene: TRBV5-1
CDR3nt: TGCGCCAGCAGCCCCCTCCCTAGCGGGATATACAATGAGCAGTTCTTC
CDR3aa: CASSPLPSGIYNEQFF

j_gene: TRBJ2-2
d_gene: NA
abundance: NA
v_gene: TRBV9
CDR3nt: TGTGCCAGCAGCGTAGGTGGGGAGAGCGGGGAGCTGTTTTTT
CDR3aa: CASSVGGESGELFF

j_gene: TRBJ1-2
d_gene: NA
abundance: NA
v_gene: TRBV28
CDR3nt: TGTGCCAGCAGTTTATGGGGCAGGGGTAACTATGGCTACACCTTC
CDR3aa: CASSLWGRGNYGYTF

j_gene: TRBJ2-1
d_gene: NA
abundance: NA
v_gene: TRBV11-2
CDR3nt: TGTGCCAGCAGCTCAGAACCCCAAGATAGCGGTAGCTCCTACAATGAGCAGTTCTTC
CDR3aa: CASSSEPQDSGSSYNEQFF

j_gene: TRBJ2-1
d_gene: TRBD1
abundance: NA
v_gene: TRBV7-3
CDR3nt: TGTGCCAGCAGCCTTGACAGGGGCTCCTACAATGAGCAGTTCTTC
CDR3aa: CASSLDRGSYNEQFF

j_gene: TRBJ2-1
d_gene: TRBD2
abundance: NA
v_gene: TRBV24-1
CDR3nt: TGTGCCACCAGTGTTCCTAGCGGGAGGGGGAATGAGCAGTTCTTC
CDR3aa: CATSVPSGRGNEQFF

j_gene: TRBJ2-5
d_gene: TRBD2
abundance: NA
v_gene: TRBV5-1
CDR3nt: TGCGCCAGCAGCGTAGCGGGAGGGCGATTAGAGACCCAGTACTTC
CDR3aa: CASSVAGGRLETQYF

j_gene: TRBJ1-5
d_gene: TRBD1
abundance: NA
v_gene: TRBV19
CDR3nt: TGTGCCAGTAGTCCGTTATCAGGACAGGGGAATCAGCCCCAGCATTTT
CDR3aa: CASSPLSGQGNQPQHF

j_gene: TRBJ1-2
d_gene: TRBD1
abundance: NA
v_gene: TRBV6-6
CDR3nt: TGCGCCAGCAGTTATTGGACAGGGCAGGGCTATGGCTACACCTTC
CDR3aa: CASSYWTGQGYGYTF

j_gene: TRBJ2-7
d_gene: TRBD2
abundance: NA
v_gene: TRBV7-9
CDR3nt: TGTGCCAGCAGCGACACACTAGCGGGAGGTTACGAGCAGTACTTC
CDR3aa: CASSDTLAGGYEQYF

j_gene: TRBJ2-3
d_gene: NA
abundance: once
v_gene: TRBV18
CDR3nt: TGTGCCAGCTCACCACCTGGCAGGGCACGCACAGATACGCAGTATTTT
CDR3aa: CASSPPGRARTDTQYF